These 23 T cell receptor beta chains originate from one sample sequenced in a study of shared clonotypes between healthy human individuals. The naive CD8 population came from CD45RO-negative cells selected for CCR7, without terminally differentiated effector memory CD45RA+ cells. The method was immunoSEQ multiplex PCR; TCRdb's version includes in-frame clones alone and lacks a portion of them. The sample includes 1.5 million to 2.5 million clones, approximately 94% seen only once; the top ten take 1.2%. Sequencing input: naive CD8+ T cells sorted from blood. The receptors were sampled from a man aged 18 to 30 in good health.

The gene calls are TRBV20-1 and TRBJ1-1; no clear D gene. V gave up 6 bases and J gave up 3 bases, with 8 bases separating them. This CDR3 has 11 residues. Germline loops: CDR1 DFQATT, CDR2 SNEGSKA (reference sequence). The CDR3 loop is CSAGSDTEAFF. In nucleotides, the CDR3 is TGCAGTGCCGGGTCGGACACTGAAGCTTTCTTT.

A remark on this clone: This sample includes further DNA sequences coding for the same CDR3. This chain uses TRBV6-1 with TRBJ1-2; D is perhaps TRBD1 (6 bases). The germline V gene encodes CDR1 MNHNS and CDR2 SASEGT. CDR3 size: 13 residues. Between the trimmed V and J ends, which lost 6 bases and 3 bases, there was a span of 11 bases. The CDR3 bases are TGTGCCAGCAGGGGGGCAGGTGACTATGGCTACACCTTC. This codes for CASRGAGDYGYTF.

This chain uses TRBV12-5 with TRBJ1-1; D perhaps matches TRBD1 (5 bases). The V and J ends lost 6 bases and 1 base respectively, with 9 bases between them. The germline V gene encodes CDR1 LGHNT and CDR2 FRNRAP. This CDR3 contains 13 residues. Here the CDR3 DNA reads TGTGCTAGTGGGGGACTGGAGAACACTGAAGCTTTCTTT. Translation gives CASGGLENTEAFF.

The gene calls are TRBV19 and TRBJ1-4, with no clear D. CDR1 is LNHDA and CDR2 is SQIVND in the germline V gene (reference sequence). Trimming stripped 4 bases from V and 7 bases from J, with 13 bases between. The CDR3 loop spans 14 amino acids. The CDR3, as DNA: TGTGCCAGTAGTAATAGGATGCCCCGTGAAAAACTGTTTTTT. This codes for CASSNRMPREKLFF.

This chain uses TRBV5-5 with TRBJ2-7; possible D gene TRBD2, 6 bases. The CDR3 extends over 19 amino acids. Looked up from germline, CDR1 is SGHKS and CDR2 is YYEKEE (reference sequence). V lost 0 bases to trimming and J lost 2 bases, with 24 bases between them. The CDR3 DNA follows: TGTGCCAGCAGCTTGGAAGTGGGGGGAGGCGTTAAACAACCCTACGAGCAGTACTTC. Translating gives CASSLEVGGGVKQPYEQYF.

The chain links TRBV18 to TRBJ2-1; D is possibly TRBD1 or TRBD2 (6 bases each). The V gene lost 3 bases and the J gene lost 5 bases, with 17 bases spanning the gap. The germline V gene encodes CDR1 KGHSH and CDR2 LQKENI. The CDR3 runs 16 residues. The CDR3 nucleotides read TGTGCCAGCTCACCGAGAAAAAACAGGGAGGACAATGAGCAGTTCTTC. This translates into CASSPRKNREDNEQFF.

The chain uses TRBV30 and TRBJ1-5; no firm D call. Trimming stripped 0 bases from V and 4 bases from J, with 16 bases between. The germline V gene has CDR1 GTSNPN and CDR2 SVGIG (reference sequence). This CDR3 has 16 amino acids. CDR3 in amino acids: CAWSVPQKGVNQPQHF. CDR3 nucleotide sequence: TGTGCCTGGAGTGTACCCCAGAAGGGTGTTAATCAGCCCCAGCATTTT.

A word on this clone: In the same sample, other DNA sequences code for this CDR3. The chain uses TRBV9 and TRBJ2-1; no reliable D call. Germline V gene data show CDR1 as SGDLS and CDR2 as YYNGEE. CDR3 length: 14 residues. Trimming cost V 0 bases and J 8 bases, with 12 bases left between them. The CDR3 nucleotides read TGTGCCAGCAGCGTAGGCGGTGGAACAGATGAGCAGTTCTTC. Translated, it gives CASSVGGGTDEQFF.

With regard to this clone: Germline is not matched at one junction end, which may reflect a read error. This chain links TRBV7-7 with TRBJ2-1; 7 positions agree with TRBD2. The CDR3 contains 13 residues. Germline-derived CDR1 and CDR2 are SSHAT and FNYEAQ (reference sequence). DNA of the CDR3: TGTGCTAGCAGCTTAGGGAGGGGTGATGAGCAGTTCTTC. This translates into CASSLGRGDEQFF.

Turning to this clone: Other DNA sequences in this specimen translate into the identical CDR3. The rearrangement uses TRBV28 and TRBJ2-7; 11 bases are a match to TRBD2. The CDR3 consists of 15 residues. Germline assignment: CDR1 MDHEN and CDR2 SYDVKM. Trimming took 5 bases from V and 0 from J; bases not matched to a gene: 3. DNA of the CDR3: TGTGCCAGCAGTCTCACTAGCGGGAGCTCCTACGAGCAGTACTTC. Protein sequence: CASSLTSGSSYEQYF.

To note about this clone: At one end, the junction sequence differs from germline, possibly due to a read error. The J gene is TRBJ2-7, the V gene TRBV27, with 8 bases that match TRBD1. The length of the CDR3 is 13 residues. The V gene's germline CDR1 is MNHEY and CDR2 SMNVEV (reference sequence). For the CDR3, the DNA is TGTGCCGGCAGTTGGGGACAGGCCTACGAGCAGTACTTC. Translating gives CAGSWGQAYEQYF.

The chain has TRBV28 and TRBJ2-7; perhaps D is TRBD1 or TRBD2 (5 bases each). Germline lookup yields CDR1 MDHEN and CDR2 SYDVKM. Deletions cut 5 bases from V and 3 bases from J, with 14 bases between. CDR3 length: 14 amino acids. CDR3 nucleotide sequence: TGTGCCAGCAGTCGGGACCAACTAAACTACGAGCAGTACTTC. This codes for CASSRDQLNYEQYF.

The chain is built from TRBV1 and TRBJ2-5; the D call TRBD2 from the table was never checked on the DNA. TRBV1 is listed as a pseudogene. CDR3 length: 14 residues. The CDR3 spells CTSSPVAGRKTQYF. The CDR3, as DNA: TGCACCAGCAGCCCCGTAGCGGGAAGAAAGACCCAGTACTTC.

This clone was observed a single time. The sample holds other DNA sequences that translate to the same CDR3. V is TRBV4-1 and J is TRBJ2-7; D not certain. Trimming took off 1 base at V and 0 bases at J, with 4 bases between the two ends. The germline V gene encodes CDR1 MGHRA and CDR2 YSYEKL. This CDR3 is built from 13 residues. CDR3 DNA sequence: TGCGCCAGCAGCCAAGGTCACTCCTACGAGCAGTACTTC. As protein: CASSQGHSYEQYF.

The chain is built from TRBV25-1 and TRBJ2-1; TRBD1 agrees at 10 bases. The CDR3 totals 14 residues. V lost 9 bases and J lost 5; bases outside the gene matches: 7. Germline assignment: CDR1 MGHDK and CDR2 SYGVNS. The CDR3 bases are TGTGCCAGTTCCGGGACAGGGGACCACAATGAGCAGTTCTTC. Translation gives CASSGTGDHNEQFF. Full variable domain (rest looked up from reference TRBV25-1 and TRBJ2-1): EADIYQTPRYLVIGTGKKITLECSQTMGHDKMYWYQQDPGMELHLIHYSYGVNSTEKGDLSSESTVSRIRTEHFPLTLESARPSHTSQYLCASSGTGDHNEQFFGPGTRLTVL.

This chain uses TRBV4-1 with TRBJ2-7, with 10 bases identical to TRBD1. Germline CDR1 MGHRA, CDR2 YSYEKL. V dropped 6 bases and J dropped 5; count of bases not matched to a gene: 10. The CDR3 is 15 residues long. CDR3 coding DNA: TGCGCCAGCAGTCTCAAGACAGGGGGCTTCGACGAGCAGTACTTC. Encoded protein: CASSLKTGGFDEQYF.

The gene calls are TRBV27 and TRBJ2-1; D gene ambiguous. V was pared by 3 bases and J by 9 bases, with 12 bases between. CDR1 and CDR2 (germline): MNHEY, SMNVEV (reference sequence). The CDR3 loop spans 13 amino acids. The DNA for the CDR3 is TGTGCCAGCAGTTTCTCCATGACTGGTGAGCAGTTCTTC. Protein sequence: CASSFSMTGEQFF.

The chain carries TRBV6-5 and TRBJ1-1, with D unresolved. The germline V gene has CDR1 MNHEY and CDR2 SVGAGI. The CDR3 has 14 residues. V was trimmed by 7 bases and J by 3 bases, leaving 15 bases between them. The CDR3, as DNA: TGTGCCAGCACCAGGACCTGGGAGGACACTGAAGCTTTCTTT. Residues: CASTRTWEDTEAFF.

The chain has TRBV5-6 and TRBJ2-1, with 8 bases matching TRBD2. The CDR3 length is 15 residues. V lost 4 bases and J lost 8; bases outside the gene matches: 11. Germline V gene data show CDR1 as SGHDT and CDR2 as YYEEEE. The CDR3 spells CASSQSGRSFDEQFF. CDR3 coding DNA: TGTGCCAGCAGCCAGAGCGGGAGAAGTTTCGATGAGCAGTTCTTC.

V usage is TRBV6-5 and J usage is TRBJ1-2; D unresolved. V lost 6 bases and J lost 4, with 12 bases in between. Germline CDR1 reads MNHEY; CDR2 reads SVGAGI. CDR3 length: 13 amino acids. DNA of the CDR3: TGTGCCAGCAGGGAGACGAGTGGCTATGGCTACACCTTC. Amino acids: CASRETSGYGYTF.

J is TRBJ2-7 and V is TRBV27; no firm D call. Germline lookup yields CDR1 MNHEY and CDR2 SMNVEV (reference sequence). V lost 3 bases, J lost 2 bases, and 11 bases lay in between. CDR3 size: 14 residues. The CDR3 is CASSLRLNTYEQYF. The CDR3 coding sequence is TGTGCCAGCAGTTTGCGACTCAATACCTACGAGCAGTACTTC.

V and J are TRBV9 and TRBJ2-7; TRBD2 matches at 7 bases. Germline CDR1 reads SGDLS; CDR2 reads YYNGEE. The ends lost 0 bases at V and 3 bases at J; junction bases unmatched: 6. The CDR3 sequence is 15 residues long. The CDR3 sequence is CASSVGGGLDYEQYF. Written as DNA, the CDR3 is TGTGCCAGCAGCGTAGGCGGGGGACTTGACTACGAGCAGTACTTC.

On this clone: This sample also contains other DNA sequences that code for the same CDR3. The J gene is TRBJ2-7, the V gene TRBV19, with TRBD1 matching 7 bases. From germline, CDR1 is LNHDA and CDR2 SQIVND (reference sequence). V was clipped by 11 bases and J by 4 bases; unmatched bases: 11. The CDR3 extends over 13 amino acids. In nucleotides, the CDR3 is TGTGCCTCTTCTCCGGGACAGTCTTACGAGCAGTACTTC. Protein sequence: CASSPGQSYEQYF.